The 8 T cell receptor beta chains presented below share a single source sample, sequenced in a study of cytomegalovirus exposure and HLA in healthy donors. PCR amplification relied on 60 Vbeta primers (plus 13 Jbeta primers). Generated by immunoSEQ multiplex PCR, the TCRdb table keeps only in-frame clones and is missing some. Of about 150,000 clones in the sample, 80% to 90% are singletons; the top ten hold nearly 2.5%. Sample: PBMCs. The receptors stem from a male donor in good health and CMV-seronegative.

V is TRBV10-3 and J is TRBJ2-7; a possible D gene is TRBD1 (5 bases). The V and J ends lost 0 bases and 4 bases respectively, with 10 bases between them. The CDR3 sequence is 14 residues long. From germline, CDR1 is ENHRY and CDR2 SYGVKD. CDR3 DNA sequence: TGTGCCATCAGTGAGTCATCCGCAGGGTACGAGCAGTACTTC. Amino acids: CAISESSAGYEQYF.

V gene TRBV9 combines with J gene TRBJ2-3, with 10 bases matching TRBD1. Germline lookup yields CDR1 SGDLS and CDR2 YYNGEE. The CDR3 covers 15 residues. Losses at the gene ends were 0 bases for V and 3 bases for J; bases not matched to a gene: 1. CDR3 bases: TGTGCCAGCAGCGTAGTGGGACAGGGGACAGATACGCAGTATTTT. This gives the protein CASSVVGQGTDTQYF.

The chain links TRBV2 to TRBJ1-5, with TRBD1 matching over 9 bases. Germline trimming cut 4 bases from V and 6 bases from J; bases unmatched to any gene: 7. CDR1 is SNHLY and CDR2 is FYNNEI in the germline V gene. The CDR3 length is 15 residues. CDR3 nucleotide sequence: TGTGCCAGCAGTGGTACAGGGGGCTCGGGTCAGCCCCAGCATTTT. It encodes CASSGTGGSGQPQHF.

The CDR3 is CASRVGQGSYEQYF. CDR3 in DNA: TGTGCCAGCAGGGTCGGACAGGGTTCCTACGAGCAGTACTTC. The chain uses TRBV6-5 and TRBJ2-7, with TRBD1 identical over 8 bases. The J segment lost 1 base and the V segment lost 6 bases, leaving 5 bases of the junction unmatched. This CDR3 has 14 residues. Germline values: CDR1 MNHEY, CDR2 SVGAGI.

The chain recombines TRBV19 with TRBJ2-7; TRBD1 matches at 9 bases. The CDR3 spans 13 residues. Germline trimming cut 3 bases from V and 6 bases from J; bases unmatched to any gene: 3. CDR1 is LNHDA, CDR2 SQIVND, per germline (reference sequence). The CDR3 coding sequence is TGTGCCAGTAGTATGGGGACAGGGACCGAGCAGTACTTC. This encodes CASSMGTGTEQYF. The full variable domain, in which reference TRBV19 and TRBJ2-7 provide the parts outside the CDR3, is DGGITQSPKYLFRKEGQNVTLSCEQNLNHDAMYWYRQDPGQGLRLIYYSQIVNDFQKGDIAEGYSVSREKKESFPLTVTSAQKNPTAFYLCASSMGTGTEQYFGPGTRLTVT.

V and J are TRBV6-7 and TRBJ1-6; D call uncertain. TRBV6-7 is an ORF, and what it does is uncertain. The CDR3 is 16 amino acids. Trimming shortened V by 1 base and J by 7 bases, and 14 bases separated the two germline ends. This chain's CDR3 is CASSYFFEGGNSPLHF. The DNA for the CDR3 is TGTGCCAGCAGTTACTTTTTTGAGGGTGGGAATTCACCCCTCCACTTT.

Remarks on this clone: One junction end disagrees with the germline gene, perhaps due to a read error. The chain joins TRBV7-9 to TRBJ1-1; no clear D gene. CDR1 SEHNR and CDR2 FQNEAQ come from the germline V gene (reference sequence). This CDR3 is built from 14 residues. This CDR3 reads CSSSLVPGRGEAFF. The CDR3 bases are TGTTCCAGCAGCTTAGTGCCGGGTCGGGGTGAAGCTTTCTTT.

The gene calls are TRBV10-3 and TRBJ2-7; 10 bases match TRBD2. CDR1 ENHRY and CDR2 SYGVKD come from the germline V gene. V lost 4 bases and J lost 2; bases outside the gene matches: 11. The CDR3 has 17 residues. CDR3 sequence reads: CAISGGQASGSTYEQYF. CDR3 coding DNA: TGTGCCATCAGTGGGGGACAGGCTAGCGGGAGCACCTACGAGCAGTACTTC.